This T cell receptor (beta chain) is drawn from a study of post-analysis software for immune sequencing data. About the study: Included among the disease courses, which were recorded for the cohort, were relapsing-remitting, secondary progressive and progressive-relapsing multiple sclerosis. Study-wide points: Roughly five TRBV segments occurring more often in patients than controls included TRBV5-6, TRBV5-1 and TRBV20-1. Versus controls, multiple sclerosis patients showed significantly lower diversity (normalized Chao1).

cDNA libraries of TCR beta carried unique molecular identifiers. Roughly 500,000 cDNA molecules were recovered from an input of about 0.9 to 11 million T cells. Each CDR3 protein gets one entry after TCRdb re-called the PCR reads with MiXCR. The sample yields approximately 460,000 distinct CDR3 sequences, roughly 45% seen once. The length of the CDR3 is 13 residues. A word on this clonotype: Its target is unknown.

Source material: blood. This receptor was identified in a girl under 18 with multiple sclerosis. The J gene is TRBJ2-4, the V gene TRBV12-3 or TRBV12-4, with D unresolved. The DNA end is a closer match to TRBJ2-7, so the J assignment may be wrong. The chain's CDR3 is CASSLSRGAEQYF. CDR3 coding DNA: TGTGCCAGCAGTTTATCCAGAGGTGCCGAGCAGTACTTC.